This TCR beta chain came from a study of Graves' ophthalmopathy and Graves' hyperthyroidism. Overall study results and limits: This model predicted ophthalmopathy progression (sensitivity around 70%, specificity 72.22%).

RNA transcripts were the source from which TCR beta CDR3 regions were amplified. A first-round RT-PCR used HTBI primers, followed by a second-round multiplex PCR. MiXCR, run by TCRdb on the multiplex PCR reads, gives a single entry per CDR3 protein. In the table there are a few hundred thousand distinct CDR3 sequences, approximately 17% of which are singletons. The sample holds many counts of this clonotype. Its antigen is currently unknown. V dropped 0 bases and J dropped 5 bases, with 10 bases sitting between them. CDR3 length: 14 amino acids. Per germline, CDR1 LGHNA and CDR2 YSLEER. This chain links TRBV4-3 with TRBJ2-5; D perhaps matches TRBD2 (5 bases). This sequence originates from an adult woman with stable Graves' hyperthyroidism. What was sequenced was peripheral blood. DNA of the CDR3: TGCGCCAGCAGCCAAGATCGGGGATGGGAGACCCAGTACTTC. This gives the protein CASSQDRGWETQYF.